This T cell receptor beta chain is from a study of cytomegalovirus exposure and HLA in healthy donors. Findings and caveats of the study: The records held CMV serostatus as the only immune exposure information. Within an earlier analysis, most TCR beta V segments proved productive either about 87% or about 30% of the time.

Primers: 60 Vbeta forward and 13 Jbeta reverse. TCRdb's copy holds only in-frame clones and misses some; the assay was immunoSEQ multiplex PCR. The top ten clones hold about 2% of a sample with 150,000 to 200,000 clones, around 85% of them seen once. This clone has just one count. Its antigen is not identified. Germline values: CDR1 MNHNS, CDR2 SASEGT. The length of the CDR3 is 15 residues. Trimming cost V 2 bases and J 5 bases; bases outside gene matches: 9. The receptor comes from a male donor in good health and CMV-seronegative. The chain carries TRBV6-1 and TRBJ2-7; 7 nucleotides align to TRBD2. Material: PBMCs. This CDR3 is CASSEFQGGRDEQYF. CDR3 coding DNA: TGTGCCAGCAGTGAATTTCAGGGAGGGAGGGACGAGCAGTACTTC.